The T cell receptor beta chain described here comes from a study of blood T cell repertoires in COVID-19. The authors' processing: Cell counts per sample came from amplifying reference gene primers. Sequencing was performed with immunoSEQ multiplex PCR; in TCRdb, only in-frame clones are kept and a portion is missing. The V and J calls and clone size come from that table; D and trimming were worked out from the DNA. The sample has over 110,000 clones; approximately 84% are singletons. J gave up 1 base and V 5 bases, and 3 bases lay outside the gene matches. The germline CDR1 and CDR2 sequences are SEHNR and FQNEAQ (reference sequence). The CDR3 sequence is 15 residues long.

V usage is TRBV7-9 and J usage is TRBJ2-1, with 9 bases identical to TRBD1. This clonotype was obtained from a middle-aged man in a cohort exposed to, infected with or recovered from COVID-19 (not recorded which). Sample: PBMCs or T cells enriched from blood (not recorded which). Here the CDR3 reads CASSPDRGSYNEQFF. The CDR3 DNA sequence: TGTGCCAGCAGCCCAGACAGGGGGTCCTACAATGAGCAGTTCTTC. The whole variable domain, filled in from reference TRBV7-9 and TRBJ2-1, reads DTGVSQNPRHKITKRGQNVTFRCDPISEHNRLYWYRQTLGQGPEFLTYFQNEAQLEKSRLLSDRFSAERPKGSFSTLEIQRTEQGDSAMYLCASSPDRGSYNEQFFGPGTRLTVL.